Listed here are 7 T cell receptor beta chains from one sample, sequenced in a study of blood T cell repertoires in COVID-19. TCRdb keeps only in-frame clones here, not all; method: immunoSEQ multiplex PCR. The data show around 200,000 clones, around 83% seen once. The sequenced sample consisted of peripheral blood. These receptors all stem from a woman of 80 years or more in a cohort sampled during active or convalescent COVID-19.

The sample holds one count of this clone. CDR3 in amino acids: CSVARSGTGGLNTEAFF. In DNA form, the CDR3 reads TGCAGCGTCGCTAGGTCCGGGACAGGGGGGCTGAACACTGAAGCTTTCTTT. V and J are TRBV29-1 and TRBJ1-1, with 11 bases matching TRBD1. CDR3 length: 17 residues. V shed 6 bases, J shed 0 bases, and the junction held 12 bases outside the gene matches. Germline V gene data show CDR1 as SQVTM and CDR2 as ANQGSEA.

The chain employs TRBV28 and TRBJ1-5; D perhaps matches TRBD1 (6 bases). V lost 7 bases and J 7 bases, leaving 11 bases between the germline ends. Germline V gives CDR1 MDHEN, CDR2 SYDVKM. This CDR3 has 12 residues. The CDR3 here is CASNPRGQPQHF. The CDR3 coding sequence is TGTGCCAGCAACCCCAGGGGACAGCCCCAGCATTTT. Supplemented by reference TRBV28 and TRBJ1-5, the full variable domain reads DVKVTQSSRYLVKRTGEKVFLECVQDMDHENMFWYRQDPGLGLRLIYFSYDVKMKEKGDIPEGYSVSREKKERFSLILESASTNQTSMYLCASNPRGQPQHFGDGTRLSIL.

The rearrangement links TRBV21-1 to TRBJ1-5. TRBV21-1 is marked as a pseudogene. The CDR3 contains 15 residues. In nucleotides, the CDR3 is TGTGCCAGCAGCAAAGTTCGGAGGGAAAGTCAGCCCCAGCATTTT. Protein product: CASSKVRRESQPQHF.

The chain is built from TRBV29-1 and TRBJ1-5; D gene uncertain. Germline V CDR1 and CDR2: SQVTM, ANQGSEA. There are 13 residues in the CDR3. Trimming took 7 bases from V and 6 from J, leaving 16 bases between them. CDR3 nucleotides: TGCAGCGCCATTGAGATGTCGGGTCAGCCCCAGCATTTT. Its protein is CSAIEMSGQPQHF.

The chain uses TRBV5-6 and TRBJ1-4; D is uncertain. CDR3 size: 13 residues. CDR1 and CDR2 from the germline V gene are SGHDT and YYEEEE. V was trimmed by 1 base and J by 4 bases, leaving 5 bases between them. For the CDR3, the DNA is TGTGCCAGCAGCTTGTCAGATAATGAAAAACTGTTTTTT. It encodes CASSLSDNEKLFF.

The chain joins TRBV5-1 to TRBJ2-7; TRBD1 aligns across 8 bases. After removal of 4 bases from V and 6 bases from J, the junction contained 9 bases not matched to a gene. CDR3 size: 14 residues. CDR1 and CDR2 from the germline V gene are SGHRS and YFSETQ. This CDR3 reads CASSPSGQGFEQYV. The CDR3 nucleotides read TGCGCCAGCAGCCCCTCAGGACAGGGTTTCGAGCAGTACGTC.

This chain joins TRBV28 and TRBJ2-1, with 12 bases that match TRBD2. The length of the CDR3 is 14 residues. Trimming cost V 6 bases and J 6 bases; bases outside gene matches: 3. The germline CDR1 and CDR2 sequences are MDHEN and SYDVKM. DNA of the CDR3: TGTGCCAGCAGCGGACTAGCGGGGTTCAATGAGCAGTTCTTC. Protein: CASSGLAGFNEQFF.